The 9 T cell receptor beta chains given below trace back to one sample, sequenced in a study of blood T cell repertoires in COVID-19. Data came from immunoSEQ multiplex PCR; TCRdb stores just in-frame clones and leaves some out. The repertoire holds fewer than 15,000 clones, with roughly 93% as singletons. The source material was peripheral blood. These receptors all come from a human donor in a cohort sampled during active COVID-19.

This clone came up once. CDR3 loop: CASSPPGDRSGNTIYF. CDR3 sequence (DNA): TGTGCCAGCTCACCTCCGGGGGACCGCTCTGGAAACACCATATATTTT. The rearrangement links TRBV18 to TRBJ1-3; maybe TRBD1 (5 bases). CDR3 length: 16 residues. V lost 3 bases and J 0 bases, leaving 12 bases between the germline ends. Germline V gene lookup returns CDR1 KGHSH and CDR2 LQKENI.

The chain links TRBV2 to TRBJ2-5; D is possibly TRBD1 (5 bases). CDR1 SNHLY and CDR2 FYNNEI come from the germline V gene. The V end lost 4 bases, the J end lost 2 bases, and 8 bases lay between the germline ends. This CDR3 is 13 amino acids long. The CDR3 DNA is TGTGCCAGCAGTGCTGACAGACAAGAGACCCAGTACTTC. Its protein product is CASSADRQETQYF.

This clone was picked up one time. V and J are TRBV27 and TRBJ2-1; 8 positions agree with TRBD2. Looked up from germline, CDR1 is MNHEY and CDR2 is SMNVEV (reference sequence). Losses at the gene ends were 6 bases for V and 6 bases for J; bases not matched to a gene: 13. CDR3 length equals 16 residues. The chain's CDR3 is CASRQPSGPSFNEQFF. DNA of the CDR3: TGTGCCAGCAGACAACCTAGCGGGCCATCATTCAATGAGCAGTTCTTC.

V and J are TRBV29-1 and TRBJ1-6, with 8 bases that match TRBD1. The CDR3 totals 13 residues. Germline CDR1 SQVTM, CDR2 ANQGSEA. Unmatched junction bases numbered 6, after V lost 6 bases and J lost 8 bases. This CDR3 reads CSVGQGAHSPLHF. The CDR3 DNA reads as TGCAGCGTCGGACAGGGTGCCCATTCACCCCTCCACTTT.

The chain employs TRBV7-8 and TRBJ2-7; D is undetermined. The CDR3 is 11 residues long. Trimming cost V 5 bases and J 6 bases, with 8 bases left between them. Per the germline V gene, CDR1 is SGHVS and CDR2 is FQNEAQ. The CDR3 loop is CASSVAGEQYF. Here the CDR3 DNA reads TGTGCCAGCAGCGTGGCTGGCGAGCAGTACTTC.

The rearrangement links TRBV19 to TRBJ2-6; no definite D call. Looked up from germline, CDR1 is LNHDA and CDR2 is SQIVND (reference sequence). This CDR3 comprises 12 residues. With 9 bases removed from V and 4 bases from J, the gap between germline ends came to 7 bases. This CDR3 reads CARGPGANVLTF. Here the CDR3 DNA reads TGTGCCAGGGGCCCAGGGGCCAACGTCCTGACTTTC.

This clone appeared a single time. The DNA of the CDR3 is TGTGCCATCAGCTCTCAGGGCGACACTGAAGCTTTCTTT. The encoded protein is CAISSQGDTEAFF. The gene calls are TRBV10-3 and TRBJ1-1, with D possibly matching TRBD1 (5 bases). Germline loops: CDR1 ENHRY, CDR2 SYGVKD. The V end lost 6 bases, the J end lost 3 bases, and 11 bases lay between the germline ends. CDR3 size: 13 residues.

The V gene is TRBV29-1, the J gene TRBJ2-2; perhaps TRBD1 as D (6 bases). Germline V CDR1 and CDR2: SQVTM, ANQGSEA. Trimming stripped 4 bases from V and 6 bases from J, with 15 bases between. There are 14 residues in the CDR3. DNA of the CDR3: TGCAGCGTTGCTCACCAGGGGTCTGCCGGGGAGCTGTTTTTT. Residues: CSVAHQGSAGELFF.

The chain is built from TRBV6-1 and TRBJ2-1; D not resolved. This CDR3 contains 12 residues. V shed 4 bases and J shed 7 bases, with 8 bases lying between them. Germline V gene lookup returns CDR1 MNHNS and CDR2 SASEGT. The CDR3 sequence: CASSGAINEQFF. The CDR3 DNA sequence: TGTGCCAGCAGTGGAGCTATTAATGAGCAGTTCTTC.